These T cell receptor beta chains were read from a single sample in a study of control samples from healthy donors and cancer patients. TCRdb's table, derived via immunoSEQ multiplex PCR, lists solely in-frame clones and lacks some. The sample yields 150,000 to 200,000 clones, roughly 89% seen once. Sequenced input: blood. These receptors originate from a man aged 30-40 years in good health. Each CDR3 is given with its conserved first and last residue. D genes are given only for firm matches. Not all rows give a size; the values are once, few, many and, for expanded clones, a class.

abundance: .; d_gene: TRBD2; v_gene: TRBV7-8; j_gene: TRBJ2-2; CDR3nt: TGTGCCAGCAGCTTAACGGGGAGGACTAGCGGCACCGGGGAGCTGTTTTTT; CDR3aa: CASSLTGRTSGTGELFF
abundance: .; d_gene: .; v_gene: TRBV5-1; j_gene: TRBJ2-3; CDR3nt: TGCGCCAGCAGCTTGACTAGCACAGATACGCAGTATTTT; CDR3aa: CASSLTSTDTQYF
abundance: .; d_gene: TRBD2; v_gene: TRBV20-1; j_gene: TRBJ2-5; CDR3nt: TGCAGTGCTAGTCCCTTAACTAGCGGGAGGGCCTCGGAGACCCAGTACTTC; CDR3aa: CSASPLTSGRASETQYF
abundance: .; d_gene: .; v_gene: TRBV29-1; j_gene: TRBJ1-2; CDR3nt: TGCAGCGCTCACGGCTACACCTTC; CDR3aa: CSAHGYTF
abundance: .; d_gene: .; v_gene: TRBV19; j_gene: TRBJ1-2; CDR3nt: TGTGCCAGTAAAAATCCCGGGACAAACTATGGCTACACCTTC; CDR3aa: CASKNPGTNYGYTF
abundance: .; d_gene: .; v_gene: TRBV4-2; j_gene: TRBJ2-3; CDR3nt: TGTGCCAGCAGTCCCAGGCTAGTCACAGATACGCAGTATTTT; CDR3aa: CASSPRLVTDTQYF
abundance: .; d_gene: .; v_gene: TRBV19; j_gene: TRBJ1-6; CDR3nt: TGTGCCAGTAGTAGGGGTGGGACCGCACCCCTCCACTTT; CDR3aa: CASSRGGTAPLHF
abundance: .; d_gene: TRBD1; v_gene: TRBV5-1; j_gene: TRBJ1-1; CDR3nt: TGCGCCAGCAGCCGGGACAGGGGGCGAAACACTGAAGCTTTCTTT; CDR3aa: CASSRDRGRNTEAFF
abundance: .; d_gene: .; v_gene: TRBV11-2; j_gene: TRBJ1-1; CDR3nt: TGTGCCAGCAGCTTTTCAACAGGGACTGAAGCTTTCTTT; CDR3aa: CASSFSTGTEAFF
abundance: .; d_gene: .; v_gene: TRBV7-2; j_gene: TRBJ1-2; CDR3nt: TGTGCCAGCTTAACTAGACAGAACTATGGCTACACCTTC; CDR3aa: CASLTRQNYGYTF
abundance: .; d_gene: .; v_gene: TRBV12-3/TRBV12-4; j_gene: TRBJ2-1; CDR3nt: TGTGCCAGCAGTTTCGTTAGGGGAGCCGAGCAGTTCTTC; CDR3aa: CASSFVRGAEQFF
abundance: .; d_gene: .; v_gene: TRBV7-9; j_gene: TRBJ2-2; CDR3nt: TGTGCCAGCATCCCATTAACGTCGGTGAACACCGGGGAGCTGTTTTTT; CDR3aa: CASIPLTSVNTGELFF
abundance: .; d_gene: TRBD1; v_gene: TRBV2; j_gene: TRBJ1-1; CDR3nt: TGTGCCAGCGGGGGGTGGACAGGGAGGAGTGAAGCTTTCTTT; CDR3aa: CASGGWTGRSEAFF
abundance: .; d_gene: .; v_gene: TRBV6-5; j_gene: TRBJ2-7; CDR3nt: TGTGCCAGCAGTTCCCCTTACCTTACGGGGGCCTACGAGCAGTACTTC; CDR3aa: CASSSPYLTGAYEQYF
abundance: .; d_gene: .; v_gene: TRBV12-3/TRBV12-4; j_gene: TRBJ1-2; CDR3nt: TGTGCCAGCGGGGCTTTCTATGGCTACACCTTC; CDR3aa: CASGAFYGYTF
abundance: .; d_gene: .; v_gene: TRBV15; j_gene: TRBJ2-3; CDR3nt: TGTGCCACCAGCTCCCGCCTTACAGATACGCAGTATTTT; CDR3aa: CATSSRLTDTQYF
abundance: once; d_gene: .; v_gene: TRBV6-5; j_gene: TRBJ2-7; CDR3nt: TGTGCCAGCAGTTTGAGGGGCTCCATAACCTACGAGCAGTACTTC; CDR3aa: CASSLRGSITYEQYF
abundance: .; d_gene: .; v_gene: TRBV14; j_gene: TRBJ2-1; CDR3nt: TGTGCCAGCAGCAAAACTAGCAATGCCGCCAATGAGCAGTTCTTC; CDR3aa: CASSKTSNAANEQFF
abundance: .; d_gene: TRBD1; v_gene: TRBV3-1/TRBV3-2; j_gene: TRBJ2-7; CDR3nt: TGTGCTAGCAGCCAAGAGGGGGCTGGGGTGAGAAGCTCCTACGAGCAGTACTTC; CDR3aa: CASSQEGAGVRSSYEQYF
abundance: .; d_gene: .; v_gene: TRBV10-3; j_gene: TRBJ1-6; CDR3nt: TGTGCCACAGGCCTGCGGAATTCACCCCTCCACTTT; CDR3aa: CATGLRNSPLHF
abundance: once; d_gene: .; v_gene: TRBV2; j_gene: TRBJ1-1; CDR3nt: TGTGCCAGCAGTGTATTGACATACAACACTGAAGCTTTCTTT; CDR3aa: CASSVLTYNTEAFF
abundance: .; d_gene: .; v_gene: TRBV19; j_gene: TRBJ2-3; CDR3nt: TGTGCCAGTAGTCGGCTACAAGAGACAGATACGCAGTATTTT; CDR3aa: CASSRLQETDTQYF
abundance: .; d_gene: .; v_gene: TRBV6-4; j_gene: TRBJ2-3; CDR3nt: TGTGCCAGCAGTGACAGGGGAGTCGGCACAGATACGCAGTATTTT; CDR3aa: CASSDRGVGTDTQYF
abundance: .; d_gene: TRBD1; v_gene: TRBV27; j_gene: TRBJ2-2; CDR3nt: TGTGCCAGCAGACAGAGACAGGGGAACACCGGGGAGCTGTTTTTT; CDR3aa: CASRQRQGNTGELFF
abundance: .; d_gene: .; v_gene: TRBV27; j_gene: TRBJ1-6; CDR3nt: TGTGCCAGCAGGACTGACGCCTATAATTCACCCCTCCACTTT; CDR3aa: CASRTDAYNSPLHF
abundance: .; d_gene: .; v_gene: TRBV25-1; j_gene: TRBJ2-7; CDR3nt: TGTGCCAGCAGTCCCCCAACGCAGCCCGCCTACGAGCAGTACTTC; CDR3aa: CASSPPTQPAYEQYF
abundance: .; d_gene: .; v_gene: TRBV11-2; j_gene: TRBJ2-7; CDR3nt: TGTGCCAGCAGCTCCCTAAACGGGGGTAGGGCCTACGAGCAGTACTTC; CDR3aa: CASSSLNGGRAYEQYF